These 30 T cell receptor beta chains came from one sample sequenced in a study of T cell responses to AZD1222 COVID-19 vaccine. Clones were read by immunoSEQ multiplex PCR, and TCRdb kept only the in-frame ones, dropping some. Here the sample spans 100,000 or so clones, about 92% being singletons. The sequenced sample was peripheral blood, obtained on day 0 of AZD1222 vaccination. The receptors originated from an adult in good health.

This clone appeared once. V and J are TRBV29-1 and TRBJ1-2, with D hard to call. The CDR3 has 13 amino acids. Germline-derived CDR1 and CDR2 are SQVTM and ANQGSEA. Trimming took 6 bases from V and 4 from J, leaving 15 bases between them. CDR3 residues: CSVRAGSGYGYTF. As DNA, the CDR3 is TGCAGCGTCAGAGCGGGCTCGGGCTATGGCTACACCTTC.

V usage is TRBV2 and J usage is TRBJ1-5; D remains ambiguous. The CDR3 runs 13 residues. Germline CDR1 SNHLY, CDR2 FYNNEI. Trimming removed 4 bases at V and 4 bases at J, with 8 bases between. CDR3 in amino acids: CASSGRGNQPQHF. The CDR3 DNA reads TGTGCCAGCAGTGGGCGGGGTAATCAGCCCCAGCATTTT. Together with reference TRBV2 and TRBJ1-5, the CDR3 gives the full variable domain: EPEVTQTPSHQVTQMGQEVILRCVPISNHLYFYWYRQILGQKVEFLVSFYNNEISEKSEIFDDQFSVERPDGSNFTLKIRSTKLEDSAMYFCASSGRGNQPQHFGDGTRLSIL.

This clone was picked up one time. The chain combines TRBV25-1 with TRBJ1-4; the match to TRBD1 covers 7 bases. The trim removed 7 bases at V and 4 bases at J, leaving 12 bases unmatched. The CDR3 length is 16 residues. Germline-derived CDR1 and CDR2 are MGHDK and SYGVNS. CDR3 loop: CASTLPDRDGNEKLFF. CDR3 in DNA: TGTGCCAGCACCCTCCCCGACAGGGACGGTAATGAAAAACTGTTTTTT.

Written as DNA, the CDR3 is TGTGCCAGCAGTGAAGTTTTGGCCAACTATGGCTACACCTTC. It yields the protein CASSEVLANYGYTF. The V call is TRBV6-1, the J call TRBJ1-2; D unclear. V lost 1 base to trimming and J lost 2 bases, with 8 bases between them. Germline V gene lookup returns CDR1 MNHNS and CDR2 SASEGT. CDR3 size: 14 residues.

The chain links TRBV7-9 to TRBJ2-7; no clear D gene. Trimming cost V 1 base and J 4 bases, with 17 bases left between them. Germline V gene data show CDR1 as SEHNR and CDR2 as FQNEAQ (reference sequence). The CDR3 covers 16 residues. In DNA form, the CDR3 reads TGTGCCAGCAGCTTAGGGGGTGGACGGGTCGTATACGAGCAGTACTTC. Amino acids: CASSLGGGRVVYEQYF.

The rearrangement links TRBV6-5 to TRBJ2-2; 8 positions agree with TRBD2. The CDR3 consists of 14 residues. Losses at the gene ends were 11 bases for V and 4 bases for J; bases not matched to a gene: 9. The germline gives CDR1 MNHEY, CDR2 SVGAGI. The CDR3 sequence is CAGKRELSTGELFF. CDR3 nucleotides: TGTGCCGGAAAGCGGGAGTTGAGCACCGGGGAGCTGTTTTTT.

This clone was found once. This chain links TRBV5-8 with TRBJ1-5; no clear D. CDR3 length: 16 residues. Germline V gene lookup returns CDR1 SGHTS and CDR2 YDEGEE. V was shortened by 0 bases and J by 0 bases, with 10 bases between the two germline ends. CDR3 DNA sequence: TGTGCCAGCAGCTTGGTCTACGGCTATAGCAATCAGCCCCAGCATTTT. Encoded protein: CASSLVYGYSNQPQHF.

The chain joins TRBV7-9 to TRBJ1-5; D is unresolved. This CDR3 has 13 residues. Germline V gene lookup returns CDR1 SEHNR and CDR2 FQNEAQ (reference sequence). Trimming shortened V by 1 base and J by 4 bases, and 5 bases separated the two germline ends. The DNA of the CDR3 is TGTGCCAGCAGCTTAGGGGAGAATCAGCCCCAGCATTTT. It translates to CASSLGENQPQHF.

The chain has TRBV4-3 and TRBJ1-1; D not resolved. CDR3 size: 13 residues. CDR1 is LGHNA, CDR2 YSLEER, per germline. V dropped 3 bases and J dropped 12 bases, with 17 bases sitting between them. The CDR3 DNA sequence: TGCGCCAGCAGCCATCATAACGTAGGAGGAACTTTCTTT. This sequence encodes CASSHHNVGGTFF.

V usage is TRBV9 and J usage is TRBJ2-7; weak D call: TRBD1 (5 bases). Trimming took off 3 bases at V and 6 bases at J, with 13 bases between the two ends. CDR3 length: 13 amino acids. Germline CDR1 reads SGDLS; CDR2 reads YYNGEE. The CDR3 region is CASSEGSLAEQYF. The CDR3 region has the DNA TGTGCCAGCAGCGAGGGGTCCCTCGCCGAGCAGTACTTC.

On this clone: This same CDR3 is encoded by further DNA sequences in the sample. The V call is TRBV11-3, the J call TRBJ1-5; D not resolved. V was clipped by 3 bases and J by 0 bases, with 3 bases between them. The CDR3 is 13 amino acids. Germline values: CDR1 SGHNT, CDR2 YENEEA. CDR3 amino acids: CASSLDSNQPQHF. CDR3 in DNA: TGTGCCAGCAGCTTGGATAGCAATCAGCCCCAGCATTTT.

The chain has TRBV18 and TRBJ2-1, with 15 bases identical to TRBD2. In germline, CDR1 is KGHSH, CDR2 LQKENI. The V segment lost 3 bases and the J segment 6 bases; nucleotides outside the gene matches: 12. The CDR3 spans 19 residues. Here the CDR3 DNA reads TGTGCCAGCTCACCGAGGACTAGCGGGAGGGCCGATCGGTTCAATGAGCAGTTCTTC. It encodes CASSPRTSGRADRFNEQFF.

The V call is TRBV6-5, the J call TRBJ1-5; perhaps TRBD1 as D (6 bases). The germline V and J ends were trimmed by 10 bases and 4 bases, with 11 bases remaining between them. The germline CDR1 and CDR2 sequences are MNHEY and SVGAGI. The CDR3 has 12 amino acids. DNA for the CDR3: TGTGCCATCCGGACAGCAAATCAGCCCCAGCATTTT. It translates to CAIRTANQPQHF.

The chain couples TRBV15 to TRBJ2-7; 7 bases line up with TRBD1. The CDR3 has 15 residues. The germline V gene has CDR1 LNHNV and CDR2 YYDKDF (reference sequence). V shed 1 base and J 2 bases; nucleotides not matched to a gene: 5. In DNA form, the CDR3 reads TGTGCCACCAGCAGAGGGTGGGACAGAACCTACGAGCAGTACTTC. Translated: CATSRGWDRTYEQYF.

The chain carries TRBV27 and TRBJ1-2; D unresolved. CDR3 length: 12 residues. Germline-derived CDR1 and CDR2 are MNHEY and SMNVEV (reference sequence). Trimming shortened V by 0 bases and J by 8 bases, and 7 bases separated the two germline ends. DNA of the CDR3: TGTGCCAGCAGTTTATCAGGCTTCGGCTACACCTTC. Its protein is CASSLSGFGYTF.

V gene TRBV24-1 combines with J gene TRBJ2-3, with unresolved D. The V gene's germline CDR1 is KGHDR and CDR2 SFDVKD. The V gene lost 7 bases and the J gene lost 6 bases, with 10 bases spanning the gap. The CDR3 has 12 amino acids. The CDR3 spells CATSARSDTQYF. The DNA for the CDR3 is TGTGCCACCAGCGCGCGTAGCGATACGCAGTATTTT.

V and J are TRBV24-1 and TRBJ2-1; D gene unclear. V lost 4 bases to trimming and J lost 2 bases, with 8 bases between them. Germline CDR1 and CDR2: KGHDR and SFDVKD. This CDR3 has 14 amino acids. CDR3 amino acids: CATSDAAAYNEQFF. In DNA, the CDR3 is TGTGCCACCAGTGACGCCGCCGCCTACAATGAGCAGTTCTTC.

The V and J genes are TRBV30 and TRBJ1-2, with a weak D call TRBD1 (6 bases). The CDR3 is made up of 15 amino acids. V was shortened by 0 bases and J by 7 bases, with 18 bases between the two germline ends. CDR1 is GTSNPN, CDR2 SVGIG, per germline (reference sequence). This chain's CDR3 is CAWSVGGAYGGGYTF. The CDR3 nucleotides read TGTGCCTGGAGTGTCGGGGGGGCTTACGGCGGTGGCTACACCTTC.

V usage is TRBV6-4 and J usage is TRBJ2-7; 11 bases are shared with TRBD2. Trimming removed 6 bases from V and 2 bases from J; junction bases left unmatched: 6. The CDR3 covers 15 residues. The germline V gene encodes CDR1 MRHNA and CDR2 SNTAGT. CDR3 residues: CASRPTTSGAYEQYF. In DNA form, the CDR3 reads TGTGCCAGCAGGCCTACGACTAGCGGGGCCTACGAGCAGTACTTC.

V gene TRBV9 combines with J gene TRBJ2-3, with 10 bases matching TRBD2. V lost 9 bases, J lost 3 bases, and 4 bases stayed unmatched. This CDR3 region has 13 residues. Germline CDR1 reads SGDLS; CDR2 reads YYNGEE. CDR3 coding DNA: TGTGCCATTAGCGGGAGGAGAACAGATACGCAGTATTTT. As protein: CAISGRRTDTQYF.

The genes are TRBV12-5 and TRBJ2-5; 9 nucleotides align to TRBD1. Germline V CDR1 and CDR2: LGHNT, FRNRAP. This CDR3 is 12 amino acids long. Trimming took 7 bases from V and 5 from J; bases not matched to a gene: 2. CDR3 DNA sequence: TGTGCTAGTGCTGGGACAGGGGAGACCCAGTACTTC. Protein sequence: CASAGTGETQYF.

This chain joins TRBV6-2 or TRBV6-3 and TRBJ1-2, with D unclear. Germline V lookup: CDR1 MNHEY, CDR2 SVGEGT. This CDR3 contains 15 residues. The V end lost 0 bases, the J end lost 8 bases, and 16 bases lay between the germline ends. The CDR3 DNA is TGTGCCAGCAGTTACTCCCTCTCCGACTATTGGGGCTACACCTTC. Amino acids: CASSYSLSDYWGYTF.

V and J are TRBV6-5 and TRBJ2-7; D unresolved. This CDR3 is built from 10 residues. The V and J ends lost 6 bases and 4 bases respectively, with 4 bases between them. The germline gives CDR1 MNHEY, CDR2 SVGAGI. The CDR3 sequence: CASRRYEQYF. The CDR3 DNA reads as TGTGCCAGCAGACGTTACGAGCAGTACTTC.

This rearrangement joins TRBV9 to TRBJ2-4; 9 nucleotides line up with TRBD2. The CDR3 covers 16 residues. The germline V gene has CDR1 SGDLS and CDR2 YYNGEE. V shed 3 bases and J 8 bases; nucleotides not matched to a gene: 12. The CDR3 reads CASSATLLAGMDIQYF. The CDR3 region has the DNA TGTGCCAGCAGCGCCACACTGCTAGCGGGGATGGACATTCAGTACTTC.

The chain joins TRBV13 to TRBJ2-7; D is uncertain. V was trimmed by 0 bases and J by 1 base, leaving 7 bases between them. CDR1 and CDR2 from the germline V gene are PRHDT and FYEKMQ (reference sequence). This CDR3 is built from 14 residues. For the CDR3, the DNA is TGTGCCAGCAGCTTAGGCCGGCAGTCCTACGAGCAGTACTTC. Protein: CASSLGRQSYEQYF. Complete variable domain (other parts from reference TRBV13 and TRBJ2-7): AAGVIQSPRHLIKEKRETATLKCYPIPRHDTVYWYQQGPGQDPQFLISFYEKMQSDKGSIPDRFSAQQFSDYHSELNMSSLELGDSALYFCASSLGRQSYEQYFGPGTRLTVT.

The rearrangement links TRBV7-9 to TRBJ1-6; D remains ambiguous. CDR3 length equals 14 residues. Germline-derived CDR1 and CDR2 are SEHNR and FQNEAQ (reference sequence). Trimming pared 3 bases from V and 7 bases from J, leaving 10 bases between. CDR3 nucleotide sequence: TGTGCCAGCAGCTTGCCCCACCCAAATTCACCCCTCCACTTT. Translating it yields CASSLPHPNSPLHF.

The V and J genes are TRBV29-1 and TRBJ2-7, with 14 nucleotides matching TRBD2. J was trimmed by 3 bases and V by 5 bases; bases with no gene match: 9. Germline CDR1 SQVTM, CDR2 ANQGSEA. This CDR3 spans 16 amino acids. The CDR3 loop reads CSVRGTSGSRGYEQYF. The CDR3 coding sequence is TGCAGCGTTCGAGGGACTAGCGGGAGTAGGGGCTACGAGCAGTACTTC.

The chain is built from TRBV28 and TRBJ1-4; D is ambiguous. V was trimmed by 5 bases and J by 4 bases, leaving 8 bases between them. CDR1 and CDR2 (germline): MDHEN, SYDVKM. This CDR3 has 13 amino acids. The CDR3 DNA follows: TGTGCCAGCAGTGAGGGCCTTAATGAAAAACTGTTTTTT. It codes for CASSEGLNEKLFF.

This clone appeared a single time. This sequence joins TRBV7-9 and TRBJ1-1; D is ambiguous. The germline gives CDR1 SEHNR, CDR2 FQNEAQ (reference sequence). V was pared by 0 bases and J by 6 bases, with 8 bases between. The CDR3 runs to 13 residues. DNA for the CDR3: TGTGCCAGCAGCTTAGCGCTCAGCCCTGAAGCTTTCTTT. Its translation is CASSLALSPEAFF.

The chain links TRBV5-1 to TRBJ2-1; D is possibly TRBD1 (7 bases). Looked up from germline, CDR1 is SGHRS and CDR2 is YFSETQ. The germline V and J ends were trimmed by 1 base and 4 bases, with 9 bases remaining between them. The CDR3 covers 14 residues. The CDR3 spells CASSLSGGYNEQFF. DNA for the CDR3: TGCGCCAGCAGCTTGTCAGGGGGGTACAATGAGCAGTTCTTC.